This T cell receptor beta chain was captured in a study of blood T cell repertoires in COVID-19. Study-wide context: Researchers got acute and convalescent COVID-19 samples from the United States, Italy and Spain. From T cells, B-cell-depleted T cells, or PBMCs came the material, which was cDNA or gDNA.

Authors' processing steps: Researchers report that nucleated cell counts were estimated from reference gene primer amplification. Clones were read by immunoSEQ multiplex PCR, and TCRdb kept only the in-frame ones, dropping some. The DNA was the basis for D and trimming; V, J and clone size are from that table. The table includes 650,000 to 800,000 clones, about 90% detected once. The CDR3 extends over 15 amino acids. Sequencing used peripheral blood. The gene calls are TRBV21-1 and TRBJ1-1; the table's D call of TRBD1 was not tested on the DNA. TRBV21-1 is annotated as a pseudogene. The receptor was isolated from a woman between 18 and 29 years old with acute or convalescent COVID-19. This chain's CDR3 is CASSNGTGGGTEAFF. CDR3 DNA sequence: TGTGCCAGCAGCAATGGCACAGGGGGCGGCACTGAAGCTTTCTTT.